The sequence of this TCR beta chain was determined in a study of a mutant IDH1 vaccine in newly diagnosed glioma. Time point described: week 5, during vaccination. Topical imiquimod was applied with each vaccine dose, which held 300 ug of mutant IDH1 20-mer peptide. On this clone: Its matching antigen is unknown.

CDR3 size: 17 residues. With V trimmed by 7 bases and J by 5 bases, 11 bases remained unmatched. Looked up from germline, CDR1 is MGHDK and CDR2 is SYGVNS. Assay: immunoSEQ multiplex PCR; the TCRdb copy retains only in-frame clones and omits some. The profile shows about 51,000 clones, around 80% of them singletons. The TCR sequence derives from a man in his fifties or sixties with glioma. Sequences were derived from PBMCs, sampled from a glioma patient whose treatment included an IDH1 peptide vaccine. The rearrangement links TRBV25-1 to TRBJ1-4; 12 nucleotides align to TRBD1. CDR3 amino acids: CASMSGTGGAENEKLFF. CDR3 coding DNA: TGTGCCAGCATGTCCGGGACAGGGGGCGCAGAAAATGAAAAACTGTTTTTT.